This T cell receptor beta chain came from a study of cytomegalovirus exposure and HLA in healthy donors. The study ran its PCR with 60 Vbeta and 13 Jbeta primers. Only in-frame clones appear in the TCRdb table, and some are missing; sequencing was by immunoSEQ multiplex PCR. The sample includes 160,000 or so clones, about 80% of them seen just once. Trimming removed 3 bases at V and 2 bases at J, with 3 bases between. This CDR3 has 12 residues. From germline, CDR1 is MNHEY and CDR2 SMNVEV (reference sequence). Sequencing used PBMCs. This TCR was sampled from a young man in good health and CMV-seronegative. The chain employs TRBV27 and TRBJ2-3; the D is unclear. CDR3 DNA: TGTGCCAGCAGTTTCCTCACAGATACGCAGTATTTT. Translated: CASSFLTDTQYF.